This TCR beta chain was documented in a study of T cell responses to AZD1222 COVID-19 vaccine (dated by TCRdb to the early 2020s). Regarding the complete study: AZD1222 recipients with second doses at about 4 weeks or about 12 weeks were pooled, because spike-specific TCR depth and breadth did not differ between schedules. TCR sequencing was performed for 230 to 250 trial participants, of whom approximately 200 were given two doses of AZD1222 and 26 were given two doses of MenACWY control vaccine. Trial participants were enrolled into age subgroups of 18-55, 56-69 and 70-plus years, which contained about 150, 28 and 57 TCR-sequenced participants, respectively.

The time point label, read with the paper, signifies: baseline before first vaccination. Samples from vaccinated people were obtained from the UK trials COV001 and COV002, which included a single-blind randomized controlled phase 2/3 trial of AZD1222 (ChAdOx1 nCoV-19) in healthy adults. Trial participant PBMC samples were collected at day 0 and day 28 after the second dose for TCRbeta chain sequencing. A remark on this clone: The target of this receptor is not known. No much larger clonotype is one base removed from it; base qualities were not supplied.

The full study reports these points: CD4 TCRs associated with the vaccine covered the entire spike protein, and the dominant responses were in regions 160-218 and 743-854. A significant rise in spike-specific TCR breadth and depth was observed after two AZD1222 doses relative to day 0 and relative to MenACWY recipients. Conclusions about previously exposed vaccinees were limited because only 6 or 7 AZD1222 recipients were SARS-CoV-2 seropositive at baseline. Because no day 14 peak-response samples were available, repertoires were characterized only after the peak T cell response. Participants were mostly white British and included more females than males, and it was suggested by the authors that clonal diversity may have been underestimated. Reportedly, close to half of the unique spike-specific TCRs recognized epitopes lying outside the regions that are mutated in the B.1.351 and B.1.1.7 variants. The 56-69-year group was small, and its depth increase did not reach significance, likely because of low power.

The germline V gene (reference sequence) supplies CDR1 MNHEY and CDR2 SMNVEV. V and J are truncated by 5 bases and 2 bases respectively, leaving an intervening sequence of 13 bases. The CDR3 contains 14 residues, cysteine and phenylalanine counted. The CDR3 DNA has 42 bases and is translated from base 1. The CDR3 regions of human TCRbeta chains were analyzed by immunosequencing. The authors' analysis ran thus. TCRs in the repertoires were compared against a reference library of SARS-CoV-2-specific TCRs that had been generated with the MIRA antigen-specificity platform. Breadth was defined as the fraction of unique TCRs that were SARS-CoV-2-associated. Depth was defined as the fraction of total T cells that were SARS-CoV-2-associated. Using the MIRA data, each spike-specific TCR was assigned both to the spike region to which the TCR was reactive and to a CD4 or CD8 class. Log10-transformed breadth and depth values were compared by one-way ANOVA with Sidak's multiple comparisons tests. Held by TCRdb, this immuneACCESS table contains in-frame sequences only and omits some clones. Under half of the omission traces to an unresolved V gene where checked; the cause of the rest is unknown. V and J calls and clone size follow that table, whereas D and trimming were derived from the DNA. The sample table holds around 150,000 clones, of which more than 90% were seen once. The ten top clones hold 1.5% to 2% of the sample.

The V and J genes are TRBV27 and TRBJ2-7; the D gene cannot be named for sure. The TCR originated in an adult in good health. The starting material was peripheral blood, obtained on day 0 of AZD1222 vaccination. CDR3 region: CASSKGNPPYEQYF. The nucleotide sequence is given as TGTGCCAGCAGTAAGGGTAACCCTCCCTACGAGCAGTACTTC.